Detailed here is one TCR beta chain. Its cognate antigen is unknown. Though probably carrying unrecorded immune exposures, donors were nominally healthy at sampling. The sample originates from a study of cytomegalovirus exposure and HLA in healthy donors. PCR primers comprised 60 Vbeta and 13 Jbeta primers. Clones were read by immunoSEQ multiplex PCR, and TCRdb kept only the in-frame ones, dropping some. The sample includes 150,000 or so clones, roughly 80% of them seen just once. CDR1 and CDR2 (germline): SGHDT, YYEEEE. The V and J ends lost 7 bases and 0 bases respectively, with 13 bases between them. The CDR3 spans 15 residues. Regarding the study as a whole: As a later analysis showed, several of the most significant clusters appeared to be linked to common viral pathogens. The study reported that TCR beta sequences accurately predicted HLA-A and HLA-B alleles in most subjects. TCR beta V segments were, for the most part, productive about 87% or about 30% of the time in an earlier analysis.

The chain couples TRBV5-6 to TRBJ2-2; D is possibly TRBD2 (6 bases). The sequence was obtained from a woman aged 40 to 49 in good health and CMV-seronegative. Sequenced sample: PBMCs. CDR3 residues: CASSGDWANTGELFF. The CDR3 DNA reads TGTGCCAGCTCTGGGGACTGGGCGAACACCGGGGAGCTGTTTTTT.